These 15 T cell receptor beta chains share one sample of origin, sequenced in a study of shared clonotypes between healthy human individuals. Sequencing used immunoSEQ multiplex PCR; TCRdb keeps in-frame clones, though not all of them. In the table there are 950,000 to 1,300,000 clones, 60% to 80% of which are singletons. What was sequenced was memory CD4+ T cells sorted from blood. Subset denoted: CD45RA-negative fraction. The origin of the receptors is a man in his late teens or twenties in good health.

The genes are TRBV5-4 and TRBJ2-1; D possibly corresponds to TRBD2 (6 bases). Germline V gives CDR1 SGHNT, CDR2 YYREEE (reference sequence). V was trimmed by 0 bases and J by 0 bases, leaving 10 bases between them. The length of the CDR3 is 16 residues. CDR3 sequence (DNA): TGTGCCAGCAGCTTGGGCGGGGCCAGCTCCTACAATGAGCAGTTCTTC. Its protein product is CASSLGGASSYNEQFF.

This chain uses TRBV7-3 with TRBJ1-1; TRBD1 might be the D (6 bases). The CDR3 has 17 amino acids. From germline, CDR1 is SGHTA and CDR2 FQGTGA. Trimming pared 5 bases from V and 3 bases from J, leaving 22 bases between. The CDR3 protein is CASSPTVSGGGDTEAFF. DNA of the CDR3: TGTGCCAGCAGCCCGACCGTATCCGGGGGCGGTGACACTGAAGCTTTCTTT.

The rearrangement links TRBV25-1 to TRBJ1-6; D gene unclear. This CDR3 region has 15 residues. Germline V gives CDR1 MGHDK, CDR2 SYGVNS. Trimming took 3 bases from V and 2 from J, leaving 8 bases between them. CDR3 in amino acids: CASSDPRAYNSPLHF. CDR3 in DNA: TGTGCCAGCAGTGACCCCCGGGCCTATAATTCACCCCTCCACTTT.

This clone showed up many times. The V call is TRBV10-3, the J call TRBJ2-5; 8 bases line up with TRBD2. CDR3 size: 13 residues. V lost 8 bases to trimming and J lost 3 bases; unmatched junction nucleotides: 5. Per germline, CDR1 ENHRY and CDR2 SYGVKD. CDR3 in amino acids: CAIAVRGEETQYF. The CDR3 nucleotides are TGTGCCATCGCAGTGCGGGGGGAAGAGACCCAGTACTTC.

In nucleotides, the CDR3 is TGCGCCAGCAGCTTGGTTAGGGCTGAAAATTCACCCCTCCACTTT. Its protein is CASSLVRAENSPLHF. The chain couples TRBV5-1 to TRBJ1-6; D not resolved. CDR3 length equals 15 residues. The ends were cut back, 0 bases at V and 7 bases at J, with 11 bases in the middle. Germline V gene data show CDR1 as SGHRS and CDR2 as YFSETQ.

The rearrangement uses TRBV5-4 and TRBJ2-7; 8 bases agree with TRBD1. The CDR3 totals 14 residues. Germline trimming cut 3 bases from V and 4 bases from J; bases unmatched to any gene: 6. CDR1 is SGHNT, CDR2 YYREEE, per germline (reference sequence). The CDR3 protein is CASSSDRVLYEQYF. The CDR3 region has the DNA TGTGCCAGCAGCTCGGACAGGGTATTGTACGAGCAGTACTTC. The full variable domain, in which reference TRBV5-4 and TRBJ2-7 provide the parts outside the CDR3, is ETGVTQSPTHLIKTRGQQVTLRCSSQSGHNTVSWYQQALGQGPQFIFQYYREEENGRGNFPPRFSGLQFPNYSSELNVNALELDDSALYLCASSSDRVLYEQYFGPGTRLTVT.

The chain is built from TRBV6-5 and TRBJ2-7; maybe TRBD2 (5 bases). V lost 0 bases and J 4 bases, leaving 10 bases between the germline ends. Germline V CDR1 and CDR2: MNHEY, SVGAGI. The CDR3 is made up of 14 amino acids. The CDR3 loop is CASSYSTGNYEQYF. CDR3 nucleotide sequence: TGTGCCAGCAGTTACTCAACCGGGAATTACGAGCAGTACTTC.

This clone was counted a few times. The J gene is TRBJ2-3, the V gene TRBV2; TRBD2 agrees at 10 bases. The junction had 4 bases not matched to a gene; V was cut back by 6 bases and J by 4 bases. This CDR3 region has 14 residues. Germline V gives CDR1 SNHLY, CDR2 FYNNEI. DNA of the CDR3: TGTGCCAGCAGACCCGGGACTAGCGCAGATACGCAGTATTTT. This sequence encodes CASRPGTSADTQYF.

The chain couples TRBV5-1 to TRBJ2-7; TRBD1 matches at 7 bases. The germline V gene encodes CDR1 SGHRS and CDR2 YFSETQ. CDR3 length: 15 amino acids. After removal of 4 bases from V and 0 bases from J, the junction contained 7 bases not matched to a gene. As DNA, the CDR3 is TGCGCCAGCAGCGTGACGGGACAGAGCTCCTACGAGCAGTACTTC. Its translation: CASSVTGQSSYEQYF.

The genes are TRBV11-2 and TRBJ1-2, with D possibly being TRBD1 (5 bases). The V end lost 5 bases, the J end lost 2 bases, and 15 bases lay between the germline ends. The CDR3 spans 15 residues. Germline V gene lookup returns CDR1 SGHAT and CDR2 FQNNGV. This CDR3 is CASSQEGRTNYGYTF. Here the CDR3 DNA reads TGTGCCAGCAGCCAGGAGGGACGAACCAACTATGGCTACACCTTC.

This clone was seen at least ten times. The V call is TRBV7-8, the J call TRBJ2-3; D is ambiguous. From germline, CDR1 is SGHVS and CDR2 FQNEAQ. The length of the CDR3 is 14 residues. Trimming took 4 bases from V and 0 from J, leaving 8 bases between them. The CDR3 DNA is TGTGCCAGCAGCTCCGAGACTAGCACAGATACGCAGTATTTT. This encodes CASSSETSTDTQYF.

This clone was picked up many times. V usage is TRBV6-6 and J usage is TRBJ2-2; D is uncertain. The V gene lost 2 bases and the J gene lost 7 bases, with 14 bases spanning the gap. The CDR3 sequence is 15 residues long. CDR1 is MNHNY, CDR2 SVGAGI, per germline (reference sequence). The DNA for the CDR3 is TGTGCCAGCAGTTACGATACGGTGCATATCGGGGAGCTGTTTTTT. Its protein product is CASSYDTVHIGELFF.

V gene TRBV28 combines with J gene TRBJ1-3; 9 bases fit TRBD1. Trimming removed 2 bases from V and 0 bases from J; junction bases left unmatched: 11. The CDR3 is 19 amino acids. Germline V lookup: CDR1 MDHEN, CDR2 SYDVKM. In nucleotides, the CDR3 is TGTGCCAGCAGTTTACCTGCCGCTGGACAGGGGCTCTCTGGAAACACCATATATTTT. Amino acid sequence: CASSLPAAGQGLSGNTIYF.

This clone showed up just a few times. This chain joins TRBV9 and TRBJ2-5; 8 bases agree with TRBD2. V dropped 0 bases and J dropped 3; count of bases not matched to a gene: 4. The CDR3 totals 15 residues. Germline V gene lookup returns CDR1 SGDLS and CDR2 YYNGEE. CDR3 protein: CASSVAGGPEETQYF. The CDR3 bases are TGTGCCAGCAGCGTAGCGGGGGGGCCTGAAGAGACCCAGTACTTC.

V gene TRBV10-2 combines with J gene TRBJ2-7; 11 bases line up with TRBD2. The CDR3 loop spans 15 amino acids. Germline V gene data show CDR1 as WSHSY and CDR2 as SAAADI. The V segment lost 0 bases and the J segment 4 bases; nucleotides outside the gene matches: 2. CDR3 in DNA: TGCGCCAGCAGTGAGTCGGTAGCGGGAGGGTACGAGCAGTACTTC. As protein: CASSESVAGGYEQYF.